There are a few counts of the clone carrying this TCR beta chain. Its target is not known. Germline V CDR1 and CDR2: MDHEN, SYDVKM. CDR3 size: 11 residues. The V end lost 6 bases, the J end lost 5 bases, and 7 bases lay between the germline ends. As to time point: pre-sensitization, week 0. Treatment in this sample: therapeutic diphenylcyclopropenone sensitization with weekly scalp DPC. Whole blood, unfractionated, served as the material for total RNA extraction. This specimen belongs to a study of human T cells and chemical hapten exposure. Across the study: Patients received weekly diphenylcyclopropenone doses to the scalp throughout the approximately 26-week study.

Study-level points and caveats: Significantly more large CDR3 similarity clusters were formed by expanded TCRs than by controls.

TCRdb called the RACE reads again in MiXCR, with one record for every CDR3 protein. The sample includes 35,000 or so distinct CDR3 sequences, around a tenth of them seen just once. This receptor was obtained from a man aged 45-60 years with alopecia areata. Some clones in this sample may be carry-over from other donors' samples. The rearrangement joins TRBV28 to TRBJ1-1; D gene ambiguous. The specimen comprised whole blood, sampled in connection with sensitization to the hapten diphenylcyclopropenone (DPC). This chain's CDR3 is CASRGATEAFF. CDR3 DNA: TGTGCCAGCAGGGGTGCGACTGAAGCTTTCTTT.